Each of the 13 T cell receptor beta chains below was sequenced from the same sample in a study of blood T cell repertoires in COVID-19. This table comes from immunoSEQ multiplex PCR, and its TCRdb copy is limited to in-frame clones, with some not included. The data contain fewer than 250,000 clones, around 87% of them seen just once; the ten biggest clones take up 7.2%. Sequencing was carried out using PBMCs or T cells enriched from blood (not recorded which). The receptors originated from a man younger than 40 in a cohort exposed to, infected with or recovered from COVID-19 (not recorded which).

The sample holds one count of this clone. V gene TRBV6-1 combines with J gene TRBJ1-1; 7 nucleotides match TRBD1. In germline, CDR1 is MNHNS, CDR2 SASEGT. V trimming: 4 bases; J trimming: 5 bases; junction bases outside the gene matches: 16. The CDR3 is made up of 17 amino acids. CDR3 nucleotides: TGTGCCAGCAGTGTATCGGTGCCAGGGGGATATCGTACTGAAGCTTTCTTT. Translated: CASSVSVPGGYRTEAFF.

The chain joins TRBV5-4 to TRBJ2-5, with D possibly matching TRBD1 (6 bases). This CDR3 has 16 residues. Deletions cut 4 bases from V and 3 bases from J, with 19 bases between. CDR1 and CDR2 from the germline V gene are SGHNT and YYREEE (reference sequence). DNA for the CDR3: TGTGCCAGCAGCGCCGGACAGAGGACTGCAGAAGAGACCCAGTACTTC. It codes for CASSAGQRTAEETQYF.

This chain links TRBV7-6 with TRBJ1-4; 7 bases are a match to TRBD1. The V gene end was trimmed by 6 bases and the J gene end by 4 bases; junction bases not matched to a gene: 5. This CDR3 region has 14 residues. The germline CDR1 and CDR2 sequences are SGHVS and FNYEAQ. CDR3 in DNA: TGTGCCAGCAGTCCGGGACAGCTTAATGAAAAACTGTTTTTT. Protein product: CASSPGQLNEKLFF. The full variable domain, with the rest looked up from reference TRBV7-6 and TRBJ1-4, is GAGVSQSPRYKVTKRGQDVALRCDPISGHVSLYWYRQALGQGPEFLTYFNYEAQQDKSGLPNDRFSAERPEGSISTLTIQRTEQRDSAMYRCASSPGQLNEKLFFGSGTQLSVL.

This clone has a single count. This chain links TRBV7-2 with TRBJ1-6, with D unresolved. Per the germline V gene, CDR1 is SGHTA and CDR2 is FQGNSA. The CDR3 contains 11 residues. Trimming removed 4 bases at V and 14 bases at J, with 9 bases between. The CDR3 spells CASSSSSALHF. Here the CDR3 DNA reads TGTGCCAGCAGCTCTAGCTCGGCCCTCCACTTT.

This chain links TRBV28 with TRBJ2-1; the match to TRBD2 covers 7 bases. This CDR3 has 18 residues. The V gene's germline CDR1 is MDHEN and CDR2 SYDVKM. V trimming: 7 bases; J trimming: 0 bases; junction bases outside the gene matches: 15. The CDR3 sequence is CASTVGLADQFSYNEQFF. CDR3 bases: TGTGCCAGCACTGTAGGGCTAGCGGACCAGTTCTCCTACAATGAGCAGTTCTTC.

The chain links TRBV27 to TRBJ1-1, with 8 bases identical to TRBD1. The CDR3 is 16 amino acids. After removal of 3 bases from V and 1 base from J, the junction contained 7 bases not matched to a gene. The germline gives CDR1 MNHEY, CDR2 SMNVEV (reference sequence). CDR3 sequence (DNA): TGTGCCAGCAGTTTGGTCGGGACAGGTACGAACACTGAAGCTTTCTTT. Translation: CASSLVGTGTNTEAFF.

The V call is TRBV19, the J call TRBJ1-5, with 7 bases fitting TRBD1. Germline V gene lookup returns CDR1 LNHDA and CDR2 SQIVND (reference sequence). The CDR3 is 16 residues long. J gave up 0 bases and V 5 bases, and 7 bases lay outside the gene matches. The CDR3 DNA reads TGTGCCAGTAGTGACGACAGGGTCGTTAGCAATCAGCCCCAGCATTTT. This encodes CASSDDRVVSNQPQHF.

This clone appeared a single time. The chain employs TRBV10-3 and TRBJ1-1; no firm D call. Germline V gene data show CDR1 as ENHRY and CDR2 as SYGVKD. Trimming pared 1 base from V and 1 base from J, leaving 7 bases between. CDR3 length: 14 amino acids. The CDR3 DNA reads TGTGCCATCAGTGAGTGGGCAGGGAACACTGAAGCTTTCTTT. It is translated as CAISEWAGNTEAFF.

The V gene is TRBV7-9, the J gene TRBJ2-3; 9 bases line up with TRBD2. Germline values: CDR1 SEHNR, CDR2 FQNEAQ (reference sequence). V trimming: 1 base; J trimming: 1 base; junction bases outside the gene matches: 0. The CDR3 runs 15 residues. CDR3 nucleotide sequence: TGTGCCAGCAGCTTAGGGACTAGCGGCACAGATACGCAGTATTTT. It yields the protein CASSLGTSGTDTQYF.

The chain links TRBV10-3 to TRBJ1-1; D may be TRBD1 (6 bases). Trimming pared 4 bases from V and 4 bases from J, leaving 16 bases between. Germline V gene data show CDR1 as ENHRY and CDR2 as SYGVKD. The CDR3 totals 15 residues. CDR3 sequence reads: CAISARGKGSTEAFF. The CDR3 nucleotides are TGTGCCATCAGTGCTAGGGGGAAGGGGAGCACTGAAGCTTTCTTT.

The chain carries TRBV5-1 and TRBJ2-3; 7 bases map to TRBD2. The CDR3 loop spans 14 amino acids. Germline lookup yields CDR1 SGHRS and CDR2 YFSETQ. The J segment lost 3 bases and the V segment lost 7 bases, leaving 8 bases of the junction unmatched. CDR3 region: CASSGGGPTDTQYF. In DNA, the CDR3 is TGCGCCAGCTCGGGGGGAGGGCCAACAGATACGCAGTATTTT.

This chain joins TRBV19 and TRBJ1-4; D ambiguous. V was clipped by 5 bases and J by 9 bases, with 13 bases between them. This CDR3 has 13 amino acids. Per germline, CDR1 LNHDA and CDR2 SQIVND (reference sequence). CDR3 bases: TGTGCCAGTAGTGCAGTCAGAGGGCAAAAACTGTTTTTT. Its protein product is CASSAVRGQKLFF.

The V call is TRBV28, the J call TRBJ2-4, with D maybe TRBD2 (6 bases). Trimming left V 5 bases short and J 5 bases short, with 13 bases between. The CDR3 runs 14 residues. The germline V gene has CDR1 MDHEN and CDR2 SYDVKM. CDR3 coding DNA: TGTGCCAGCAGTCAAGGAGGGGAGGAAAACATTCAGTACTTC. Its translation: CASSQGGEENIQYF.